One and the same sample provided the 13 T cell receptor beta chains below, sequenced in a study of shared clonotypes between healthy human individuals. This table comes from immunoSEQ multiplex PCR, and its TCRdb copy is limited to in-frame clones, with some not included. The sample records approximately 2.3 million clones, about 92% being singletons. Input material: naive CD4+ T cells from PBMCs. The subset here: CD45RA+ positively selected. The receptors were sampled from a man aged 18-30 years in good health. Some clones in this sample may be carry-over from other donors' samples.

CDR3 DNA sequence: TGTGCCAGCAGAGGCTGGCACGGAGCAGATACGCAGTATTTT. Its protein is CASRGWHGADTQYF. The chain employs TRBV28 and TRBJ2-3; D is unclear. CDR3 length: 14 residues. Germline V gives CDR1 MDHEN, CDR2 SYDVKM. V dropped 6 bases and J dropped 4 bases, with 14 bases sitting between them.

The chain uses TRBV11-2 and TRBJ2-5; tentative D call: TRBD1 (6 bases). From germline, CDR1 is SGHAT and CDR2 FQNNGV. The ends were cut back, 2 bases at V and 3 bases at J, with 10 bases in the middle. This CDR3 is 14 amino acids long. This CDR3 reads CASSLWAGEETQYF. The CDR3 DNA follows: TGTGCCAGCAGCTTATGGGCAGGGGAAGAGACCCAGTACTTC.

V is TRBV28 and J is TRBJ2-2; 10 bases are a match to TRBD2. V lost 3 bases to trimming and J lost 5 bases; unmatched junction nucleotides: 9. CDR3 size: 17 residues. The germline V gene has CDR1 MDHEN and CDR2 SYDVKM. The CDR3 region is CASSFLASGRGTGELFF. The DNA of the CDR3 is TGTGCCAGCAGTTTTCTAGCTAGCGGGAGAGGAACCGGGGAGCTGTTTTTT.

The chain has TRBV5-1 and TRBJ2-3; 10 positions match TRBD2. Germline-derived CDR1 and CDR2 are SGHRS and YFSETQ. The CDR3 covers 16 residues. The J segment lost 0 bases and the V segment lost 4 bases, leaving 5 bases of the junction unmatched. The chain's CDR3 is CASSGGLAASTDTQYF. CDR3 in DNA: TGCGCCAGCAGCGGAGGACTAGCGGCTAGCACAGATACGCAGTATTTT.

The V and J genes are TRBV11-3 and TRBJ2-2; TRBD2 might be the D (6 bases). The CDR3 sequence is 16 residues long. Germline CDR1 is SGHNT and CDR2 is YENEEA. V lost 1 base and J lost 6, with 15 bases in between. CDR3 protein: CASSLVAGPFPGELFF. Here the CDR3 DNA reads TGTGCCAGCAGCTTAGTGGCGGGACCCTTCCCCGGGGAGCTGTTTTTT.

V is TRBV28 and J is TRBJ1-2; no clear D gene. The ends were cut back, 2 bases at V and 5 bases at J, with 12 bases in the middle. Looked up from germline, CDR1 is MDHEN and CDR2 is SYDVKM. The CDR3 spans 14 residues. CDR3 nucleotides: TGTGCCAGCAGTTTAAGGGAGTGGAGATATGGCTACACCTTC. Its translation is CASSLREWRYGYTF.

The rearrangement links TRBV6-6 to TRBJ1-3; D gene unclear. The CDR3 has 13 amino acids. Germline-derived CDR1 and CDR2 are MNHNY and SVGAGI (reference sequence). The germline V and J ends were trimmed by 10 bases and 0 bases, with 10 bases remaining between them. The CDR3: CATWVSSGNTIYF. In nucleotides, the CDR3 is TGTGCCACCTGGGTCTCCTCTGGAAACACCATATATTTT.

The V gene is TRBV5-4, the J gene TRBJ2-7; no clear D gene. Germline values: CDR1 SGHNT, CDR2 YYREEE (reference sequence). The CDR3 consists of 14 residues. Trimming took 4 bases from V and 3 from J, leaving 14 bases between them. CDR3 residues: CASSPDRQNYEQYF. The CDR3 DNA follows: TGTGCCAGCAGCCCGGACCGCCAAAACTACGAGCAGTACTTC.

The CDR3, as DNA: TGCAGCGCAAAAGCCACTGAAGGGGGGTCACTGGGGGAGCTGTTTTTT. The encoded protein is CSAKATEGGSLGELFF. The chain employs TRBV29-1 and TRBJ2-2; tentatively, D is TRBD1 or TRBD2 (6 bases each). CDR1 and CDR2 (germline): SQVTM, ANQGSEA. This CDR3 spans 16 amino acids. V lost 7 bases to trimming and J lost 8 bases, with 26 bases between them.

This sequence joins TRBV28 and TRBJ2-7; 10 positions match TRBD2. The CDR3 consists of 14 residues. CDR1 MDHEN and CDR2 SYDVKM come from the germline V gene. J lost 2 bases, V lost 7 bases, and 5 bases had no gene match. As DNA, the CDR3 is TGTGCCAGCAATCCAGCGGGAGGGACCTACGAGCAGTACTTC. It yields the protein CASNPAGGTYEQYF.

The rearrangement joins TRBV18 to TRBJ2-3; 10 nucleotides match TRBD2. With 6 bases clipped from V and 0 bases from J, the junction kept 15 bases outside the gene matches. Germline CDR1 KGHSH, CDR2 LQKENI. This CDR3 has 19 residues. The CDR3 nucleotides read TGTGCCAGCTCGCCTCAGTCGAGCGGGAGGGCTCTTAGCACAGATACGCAGTATTTT. Its translation is CASSPQSSGRALSTDTQYF.

The chain's CDR3 is CASSSQPGQGSNTGELFF. The CDR3 coding sequence is TGTGCCAGCAGCTCCCAACCGGGACAGGGCTCGAACACCGGGGAGCTGTTTTTT. The genes are TRBV9 and TRBJ2-2; TRBD1 matches at 9 bases. Trimming cost V 4 bases and J 0 bases; bases outside gene matches: 10. The length of the CDR3 is 18 residues. CDR1 and CDR2 (germline): SGDLS, YYNGEE.

J is TRBJ1-1 and V is TRBV6-5; tentatively, D is TRBD1 (6 bases). The CDR3 extends over 13 amino acids. Germline V lookup: CDR1 MNHEY, CDR2 SVGAGI. Trimming took 6 bases from V and 4 from J, leaving 12 bases between them. For the CDR3, the DNA is TGTGCCAGCAGGAAACAGGGCGGCACTGAAGCTTTCTTT. Its protein product is CASRKQGGTEAFF.